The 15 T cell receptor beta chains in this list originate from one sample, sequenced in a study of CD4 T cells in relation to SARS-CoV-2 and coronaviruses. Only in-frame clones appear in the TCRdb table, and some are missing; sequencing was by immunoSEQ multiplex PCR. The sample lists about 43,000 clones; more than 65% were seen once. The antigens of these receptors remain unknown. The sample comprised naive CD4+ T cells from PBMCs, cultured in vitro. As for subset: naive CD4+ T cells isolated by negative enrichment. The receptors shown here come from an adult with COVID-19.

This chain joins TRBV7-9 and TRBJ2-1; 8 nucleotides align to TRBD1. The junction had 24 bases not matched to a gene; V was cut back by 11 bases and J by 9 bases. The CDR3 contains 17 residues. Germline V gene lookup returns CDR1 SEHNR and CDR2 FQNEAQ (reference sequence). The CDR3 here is CASAPGIGQGKFSEQFF. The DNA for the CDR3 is TGTGCCTCGGCCCCAGGGATTGGACAGGGAAAGTTCAGTGAGCAGTTCTTC. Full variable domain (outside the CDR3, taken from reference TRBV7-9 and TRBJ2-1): DTGVSQNPRHKITKRGQNVTFRCDPISEHNRLYWYRQTLGQGPEFLTYFQNEAQLEKSRLLSDRFSAERPKGSFSTLEIQRTEQGDSAMYLCASAPGIGQGKFSEQFFGPGTRLTVL.

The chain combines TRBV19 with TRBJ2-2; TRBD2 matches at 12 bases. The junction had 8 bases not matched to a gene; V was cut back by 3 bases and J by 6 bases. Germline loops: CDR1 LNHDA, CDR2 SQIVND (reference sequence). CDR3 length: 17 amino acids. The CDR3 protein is CASSIRLAGDFSGELFF. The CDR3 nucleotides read TGTGCCAGTAGTATCCGACTAGCGGGAGATTTTTCCGGGGAGCTGTTTTTT. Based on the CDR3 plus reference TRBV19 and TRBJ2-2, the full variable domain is DGGITQSPKYLFRKEGQNVTLSCEQNLNHDAMYWYRQDPGQGLRLIYYSQIVNDFQKGDIAEGYSVSREKKESFPLTVTSAQKNPTAFYLCASSIRLAGDFSGELFFGEGSRLTVL.

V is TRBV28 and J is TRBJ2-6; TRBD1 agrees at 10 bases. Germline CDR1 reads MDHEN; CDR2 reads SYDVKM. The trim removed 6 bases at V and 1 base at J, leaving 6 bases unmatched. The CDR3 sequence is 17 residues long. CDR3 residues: CASSLGQGSSGANVLTF. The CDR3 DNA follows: TGTGCCAGCAGCCTGGGACAGGGGTCTTCTGGGGCCAACGTCCTGACTTTC.

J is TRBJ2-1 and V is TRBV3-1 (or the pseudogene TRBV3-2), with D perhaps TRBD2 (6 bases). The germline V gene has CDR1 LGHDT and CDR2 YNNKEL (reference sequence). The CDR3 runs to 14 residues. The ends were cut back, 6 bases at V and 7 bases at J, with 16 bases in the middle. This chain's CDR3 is CASRRAGLTNEQFF. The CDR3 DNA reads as TGTGCCAGCAGGCGTGCGGGATTGACAAATGAGCAGTTCTTC.

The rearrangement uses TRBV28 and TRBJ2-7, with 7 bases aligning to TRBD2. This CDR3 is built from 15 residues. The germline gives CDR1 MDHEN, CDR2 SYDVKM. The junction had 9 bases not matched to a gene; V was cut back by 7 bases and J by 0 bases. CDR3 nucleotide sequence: TGTGCCAGCATGACGGGGCTAGCGGCCTCCTACGAGCAGTACTTC. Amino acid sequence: CASMTGLAASYEQYF.

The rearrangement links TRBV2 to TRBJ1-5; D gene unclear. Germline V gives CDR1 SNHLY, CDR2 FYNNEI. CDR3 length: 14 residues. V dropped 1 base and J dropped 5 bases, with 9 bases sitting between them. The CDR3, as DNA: TGTGCCAGCAGTGAAGAAGGAAGCTATCAGCCCCAGCATTTT. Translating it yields CASSEEGSYQPQHF.

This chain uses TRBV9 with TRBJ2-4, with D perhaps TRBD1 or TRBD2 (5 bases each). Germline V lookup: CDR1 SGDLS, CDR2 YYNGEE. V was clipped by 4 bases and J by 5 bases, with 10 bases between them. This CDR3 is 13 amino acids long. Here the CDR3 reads CASSPGAENIQYF. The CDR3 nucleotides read TGTGCCAGCAGCCCCGGGGCGGAAAACATTCAGTACTTC. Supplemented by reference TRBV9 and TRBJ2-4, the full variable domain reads DSGVTQTPKHLITATGQRVTLRCSPRSGDLSVYWYQQSLDQGLQFLIQYYNGEERAKGNILERFSAQQFPDLHSELNLSSLELGDSALYFCASSPGAENIQYFGAGTRLSVL.

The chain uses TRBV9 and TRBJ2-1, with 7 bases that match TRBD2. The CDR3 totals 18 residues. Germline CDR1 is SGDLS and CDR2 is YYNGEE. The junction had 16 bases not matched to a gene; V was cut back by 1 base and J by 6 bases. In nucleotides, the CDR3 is TGTGCCAGCAGCGTAACGGTAGATCGGACTAGTTCCCGCAATGAGCAGTTCTTC. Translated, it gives CASSVTVDRTSSRNEQFF. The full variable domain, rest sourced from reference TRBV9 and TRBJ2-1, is DSGVTQTPKHLITATGQRVTLRCSPRSGDLSVYWYQQSLDQGLQFLIQYYNGEERAKGNILERFSAQQFPDLHSELNLSSLELGDSALYFCASSVTVDRTSSRNEQFFGPGTRLTVL.

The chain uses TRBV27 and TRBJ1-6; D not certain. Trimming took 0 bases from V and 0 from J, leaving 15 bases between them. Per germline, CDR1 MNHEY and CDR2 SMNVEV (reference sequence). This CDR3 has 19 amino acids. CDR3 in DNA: TGTGCCAGCAGTTTATCCGCCGATAAGGGCGCCTCCTATAATTCACCCCTCCACTTT. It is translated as CASSLSADKGASYNSPLHF.

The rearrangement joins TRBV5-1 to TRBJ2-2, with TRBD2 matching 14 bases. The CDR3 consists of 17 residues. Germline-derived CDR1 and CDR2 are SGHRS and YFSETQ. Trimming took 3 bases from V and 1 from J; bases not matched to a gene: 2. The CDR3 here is CASSSGTSGRNTGELFF. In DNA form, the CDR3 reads TGCGCCAGCAGCTCGGGGACTAGCGGGAGGAACACCGGGGAGCTGTTTTTT.

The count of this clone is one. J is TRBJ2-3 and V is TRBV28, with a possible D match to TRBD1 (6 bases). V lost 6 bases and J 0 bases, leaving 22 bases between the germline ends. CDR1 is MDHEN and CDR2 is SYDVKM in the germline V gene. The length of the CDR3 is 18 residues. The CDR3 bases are TGTGCCAGCAGCCGACTCACCGGGACAAGGACTAGCACAGATACGCAGTATTTT. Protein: CASSRLTGTRTSTDTQYF.

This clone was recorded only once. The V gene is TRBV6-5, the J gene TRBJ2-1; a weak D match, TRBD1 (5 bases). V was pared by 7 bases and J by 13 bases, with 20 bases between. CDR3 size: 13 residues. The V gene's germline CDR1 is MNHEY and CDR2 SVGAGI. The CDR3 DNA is TGTGCCAGCACCCCACAGGAAGCCCCAGGACAGTTCTTC. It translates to CASTPQEAPGQFF.

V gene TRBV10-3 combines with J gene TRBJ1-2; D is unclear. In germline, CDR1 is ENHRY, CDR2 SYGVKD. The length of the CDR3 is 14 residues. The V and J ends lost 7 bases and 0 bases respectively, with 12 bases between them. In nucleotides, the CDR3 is TGTGCCATCACCCCAGGCGTTTCTAACTATGGCTACACCTTC. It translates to CAITPGVSNYGYTF.

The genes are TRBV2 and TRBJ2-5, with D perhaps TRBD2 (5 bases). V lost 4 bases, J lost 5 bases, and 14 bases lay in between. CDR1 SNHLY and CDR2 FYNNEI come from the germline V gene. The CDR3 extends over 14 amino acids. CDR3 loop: CASSGTSSGETQYF. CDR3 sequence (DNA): TGTGCCAGCAGTGGGACTTCAAGTGGGGAGACCCAGTACTTC.

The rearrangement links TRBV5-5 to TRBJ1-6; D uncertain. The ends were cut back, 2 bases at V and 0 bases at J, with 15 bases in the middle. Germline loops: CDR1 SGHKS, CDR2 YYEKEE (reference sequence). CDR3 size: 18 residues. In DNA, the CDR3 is TGTGCCAGCAGCTTAATTGTGGGTTTTGGCTCCTATAATTCACCCCTCCACTTT. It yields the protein CASSLIVGFGSYNSPLHF. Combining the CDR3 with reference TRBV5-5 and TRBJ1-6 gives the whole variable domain DAGVTQSPTHLIKTRGQQVTLRCSPISGHKSVSWYQQVLGQGPQFIFQYYEKEERGRGNFPDRFSARQFPNYSSELNVNALLLGDSALYLCASSLIVGFGSYNSPLHFGNGTRLTVT.